This T cell receptor beta chain was documented in a study of blood T cells in healthy people across ages. This clonotype was picked up a small number of times. V shed 5 bases and J 4 bases; nucleotides not matched to a gene: 9. The CDR3 extends over 14 amino acids. The germline V gene encodes CDR1 DFQATT and CDR2 SNEGSKA (reference sequence). Combining a sample-barcoded 5' primer with a J-beta primer mix, a second PCR ran for about 6 to 12 cycles. Each sample provided no less than 3 million CDR3-containing paired-end reads. MiXCR, run by TCRdb on the 5' RACE reads, gives a single entry per CDR3 protein. The sample records around 1,900,000 distinct CDR3 sequences, roughly two fifths being singletons.

The rearrangement joins TRBV20-1 to TRBJ2-5, with 8 bases identical to TRBD2. The receptor was derived from a human donor in good health. The sample consisted of blood. The CDR3 coding sequence is TGCAGTGCTGACATCTTCGGGGGGGGAGAGACCCAGTACTTC. Encoded protein: CSADIFGGGETQYF.